This TCR beta chain emerged from a study of shared clonotypes between healthy human individuals. Using 200 ng DNA, 32,000 or so T cell genomes, the sorted-subset replicate PCRs were run. Libraries were prepared by immunoSEQ multiplex PCR; TCRdb keeps only in-frame clonotypes and omits some of them. This sample carries over 1.5 million clones, 95% to 99% of them seen once, and the ten largest clones take around 0.45%. In germline, CDR1 is SGDLS, CDR2 YYNGEE. The CDR3 has 14 residues. Trimming stripped 3 bases from V and 7 bases from J, with 14 bases between. J is TRBJ2-1 and V is TRBV9; tentative D call: TRBD2 (6 bases). The sequence derives from a young man in good health. The sample comprised naive CD4+ T cells sorted from blood. Documented subset: CD45RA+ positively selected. In nucleotides, the CDR3 is TGTGCCAGCAGCGCCTACGGGAGCGGGAATGAGCAGTTCTTC. Protein product: CASSAYGSGNEQFF.